The T cell receptor (beta chain) under discussion was sequenced for a study of identical twins. Each CDR3 protein is one row after TCRdb ran MiXCR on the 5' RACE reads. Seen here are 1.5 million or so distinct CDR3 sequences, around 29% observed once, and the top ten hold 0.25% to 0.3%. The CDR3 length is 14 residues. Germline CDR1 LGHDT, CDR2 YNNKEL (reference sequence). This clonotype was observed a few times. Its antigen is still unknown. Broader study findings: The study reached conclusions through statistical analysis that was cross-sectional, not following the same donors. Zero-insertion analyses could be partly confounded by invariant MAIT and iNKT cells.

The chain is built from TRBV3-1 and TRBJ2-7; TRBD2 matches 10 bases. The last part of the DNA fits TRBJ2-5 better; the J call may be wrong. The TCR sequence derives from a newborn girl in good health. Sequenced input: cord blood. Written as DNA, the CDR3 is TGTGCCAGCAGCCAAACTAGCGGGGAGAAGACCCAGTACTTC. Protein product: CASSQTSGEKTQYF.